These T cell receptor beta chains were read from a single sample in a study of metastatic and nonmetastatic thyroid tumors. Using MiXCR, TCRdb reanalyzed the PCR reads. The table shows roughly 75,000 clones, with around 12% occurring only once. The sequenced sample consisted of tumor tissue. The receptors stem from a female donor with papillary thyroid cancer or a benign thyroid nodule (not recorded which). Some clones in this sample may be carry-over from other donors' samples. Each CDR3 is given with its conserved first and last residue. D genes are given only for firm matches. Expanded clones get a size class; other rows say once, few or many, or leave the size out.

J gene,D gene,V gene,clone size,CDR3 protein,CDR3 DNA
TRBJ1-1,NA,TRBV12-3/TRBV12-4,many,CASSPWGPPIMNTEAFF,TGTGCCAGCAGCCCTTGGGGGCCGCCCATCATGAACACTGAAGCTTTCTTT
TRBJ1-5,NA,TRBV20-1,many,CSARESYNQPQHF,TGCAGTGCTAGAGAATCCTATAATCAGCCCCAGCATTTT
TRBJ2-7,NA,TRBV12-3/TRBV12-4,NA,CASSLVQKYEQYF,TGTGCTAGCAGTTTGGTTCAAAAATACGAGCAGTACTTC
TRBJ1-1,TRBD1,TRBV6-1,many,CASSFRQGDTEAFF,TGTGCCAGCAGTTTTCGACAGGGGGACACTGAAGCTTTCTTT
TRBJ1-1,TRBD1,TRBV2,many,CASRDRENTEAFF,TGTGCCAGCAGGGACAGGGAGAACACTGAAGCTTTCTTT
TRBJ2-3,NA,TRBV2,few,CASSEEVYISDTQYF,TGTGCCAGCAGTGAAGAGGTCTACATATCCGATACGCAGTATTTT
TRBJ2-7,TRBD2,TRBV20-1,many,CSASPPAGGHEQYF,TGCAGTGCTAGCCCGCCGGCGGGAGGGCACGAGCAGTACTTC
TRBJ2-3,NA,TRBV5-1,many,CASSLDWGSTDTQYF,TGCGCCAGCAGCTTGGATTGGGGAAGCACAGATACGCAGTATTTT
TRBJ1-1,NA,TRBV5-1,NA,CASSLAEAPGEAFF,TGCGCCAGCAGCTTGGCCGAGGCTCCCGGGGAAGCTTTCTTT
TRBJ2-1,TRBD2,TRBV11-2,many,CASSSGLAGANEQFF,TGTGCCAGCAGCTCCGGACTAGCGGGAGCCAATGAGCAGTTCTTC